This TCR beta chain was captured in a study of graft-versus-host responses after intestinal transplantation. About the study: All recipients were transplanted with multivisceral, liver-intestinal, or isolated intestinal grafts. Each recipient received anti-thymocyte globulin induction, then tacrolimus and steroids for about 3 years. The study's findings and limits: Recipient marrow harbored GvH clones, some of which surfaced first in ileum or blood.

As to this clone: Antigen unknown.

The assay was immunoSEQ multiplex PCR, and TCRdb's table has in-frame clones only and misses some. The sample includes under 140,000 clones, around 95% of them seen just once. V shed 1 base and J shed 4 bases, with 10 bases lying between them. Germline CDR1 SEHNR, CDR2 FQNEAQ (reference sequence). The CDR3 has 15 residues. The sequence was obtained from a human donor who received an intestinal transplant. The material was unstimulated CD8+ T cells sorted from spleen or lymph node cells, obtained before intestinal transplant. This chain connects TRBV7-9 to TRBJ2-2; possible D gene TRBD1, 5 bases. CDR3 amino acids: CASSLEGWATGELFF. The CDR3 nucleotides are TGTGCCAGCAGCTTAGAGGGGTGGGCCACCGGGGAGCTGTTTTTT.